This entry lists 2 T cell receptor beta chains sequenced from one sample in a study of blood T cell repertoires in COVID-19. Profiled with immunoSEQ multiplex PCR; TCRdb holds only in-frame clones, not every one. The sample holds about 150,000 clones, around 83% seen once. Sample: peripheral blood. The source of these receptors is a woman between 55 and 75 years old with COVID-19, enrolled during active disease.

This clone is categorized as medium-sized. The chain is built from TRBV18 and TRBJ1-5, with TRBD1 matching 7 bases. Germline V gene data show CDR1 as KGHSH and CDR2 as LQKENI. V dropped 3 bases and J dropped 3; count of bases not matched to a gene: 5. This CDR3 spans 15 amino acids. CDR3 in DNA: TGTGCCAGCTCACCGAGGCAGGGGGACAATCAGCCCCAGCATTTT. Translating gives CASSPRQGDNQPQHF.

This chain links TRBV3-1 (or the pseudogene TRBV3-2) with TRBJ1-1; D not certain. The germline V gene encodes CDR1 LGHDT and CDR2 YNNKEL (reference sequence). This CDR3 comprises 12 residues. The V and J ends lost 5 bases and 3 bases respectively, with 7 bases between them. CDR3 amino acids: CASSLVDTEAFF. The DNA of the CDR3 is TGTGCCAGCAGCTTAGTGGACACTGAAGCTTTCTTT.